This T cell receptor (beta chain) was captured in a study of T-cell reconstitution after alpha-beta-depleted transplantation in children. The ends were cut back, 4 bases at V and 0 bases at J, with 4 bases in the middle. CDR3 length equals 13 residues. In germline, CDR1 is DFQATT, CDR2 SNEGSKA (reference sequence). Unique molecular identifiers were used in preparing the TCRbeta library. MiXCR was run by TCRdb on the PCR reads, yielding one entry per CDR3 protein. The sample contains around 480,000 distinct CDR3 sequences, approximately 29% of which appear only once. This TCR came from a human donor who donated a stem cell graft to a child with aplastic anemia. The chain combines TRBV20-1 with TRBJ2-6; D is ambiguous. The sequenced sample was PBMCs from the stem cell graft donor, obtained from the stem cell graft. The CDR3 here is CSAKDSGANVLTF. For the CDR3, the DNA is TGCAGTGCTAAAGACTCTGGGGCCAACGTCCTGACTTTC.